The 23 T cell receptor beta chains below were found in one sample sequenced in a study of T cell changes during pregnancy in multiple sclerosis. Method: immunoSEQ multiplex PCR; TCRdb's copy keeps in-frame clones and lacks some. The sample holds about 70,000 clones; about 91% are singletons and the top ten take about 2.1%. The material was peripheral blood, obtained in the first trimester of pregnancy. The receptors were gathered from a female donor with multiple sclerosis, enrolled in a pregnancy study.

The gene calls are TRBV28 and TRBJ1-5, with a possible D match to TRBD1 (6 bases). The CDR3 runs to 16 residues. Per germline, CDR1 MDHEN and CDR2 SYDVKM. V dropped 6 bases and J dropped 7 bases, with 22 bases sitting between them. The CDR3, as DNA: TGTGCCAGCAGCCAAATCAGGGGCTCGGCCCAGCAGCCCCAGCATTTT. This translates into CASSQIRGSAQQPQHF. Looking up the rest from reference TRBV28 and TRBJ1-5 gives the full variable domain: DVKVTQSSRYLVKRTGEKVFLECVQDMDHENMFWYRQDPGLGLRLIYFSYDVKMKEKGDIPEGYSVSREKKERFSLILESASTNQTSMYLCASSQIRGSAQQPQHFGDGTRLSIL.

The chain recombines TRBV2 with TRBJ2-1; 7 positions agree with TRBD2. Losses at the gene ends were 6 bases for V and 0 bases for J; bases not matched to a gene: 5. Germline values: CDR1 SNHLY, CDR2 FYNNEI. This CDR3 is built from 15 residues. CDR3 in amino acids: CASRELADSYNEQFF. CDR3 sequence (DNA): TGTGCCAGCAGGGAGCTAGCGGACTCCTACAATGAGCAGTTCTTC.

The chain is built from TRBV6-1 and TRBJ1-1; the D is unclear. V gave up 8 bases and J gave up 8 bases, with 12 bases separating them. Germline V CDR1 and CDR2: MNHNS, SASEGT. The CDR3 contains 11 residues. The CDR3 DNA sequence: TGTGCCAGCCAGCGGGGATACGAAGCTTTCTTT. It is translated as CASQRGYEAFF.

The chain recombines TRBV6-4 with TRBJ2-6, with D perhaps TRBD1 (6 bases). CDR3 length: 15 amino acids. The V end was cut by 5 bases, the J end by 4 bases, with 12 bases between. From germline, CDR1 is MRHNA and CDR2 SNTAGT. The CDR3 nucleotides read TGTGCCAGCAGTCCCCAGGGGAGCGGGGCCAACGTCCTGACTTTC. It specifies CASSPQGSGANVLTF.

This chain uses TRBV7-2 with TRBJ2-2; TRBD1 might be the D (6 bases). With 4 bases removed from V and 3 bases from J, the gap between germline ends came to 9 bases. This CDR3 is 14 amino acids long. Germline CDR1 is SGHTA and CDR2 is FQGNSA. CDR3 residues: CASSYRVYTGELFF. The CDR3, as DNA: TGTGCCAGCAGCTACAGGGTTTACACCGGGGAGCTGTTTTTT. Complete variable domain (other parts from reference TRBV7-2 and TRBJ2-2): GAGVSQSPSNKVTEKGKDVELRCDPISGHTALYWYRQSLGQGLEFLIYFQGNSAPDKSGLPSDRFSAERTGGSVSTLTIQRTQQEDSAVYLCASSYRVYTGELFFGEGSRLTVL.

This chain uses TRBV5-4 with TRBJ2-5; 10 nucleotides match TRBD1. Trimming cost V 7 bases and J 5 bases; bases outside gene matches: 11. This CDR3 has 15 amino acids. The V gene's germline CDR1 is SGHNT and CDR2 YYREEE (reference sequence). Here the CDR3 reads CASSSGTGEGETQYF. The CDR3 nucleotides are TGTGCCAGCTCCTCCGGGACAGGGGAGGGGGAGACCCAGTACTTC.

The chain employs TRBV19 and TRBJ2-1, with 11 positions matching TRBD2. Germline V gives CDR1 LNHDA, CDR2 SQIVND (reference sequence). The CDR3 has 16 residues. V was pared by 5 bases and J by 8 bases, with 11 bases of the junction left unmatched. As DNA, the CDR3 is TGTGCCAGTAGTGCTATTTTAGCGGGGGGGCAGGATGAGCAGTTCTTC. It is translated as CASSAILAGGQDEQFF.

The chain has TRBV19 and TRBJ2-1, with TRBD2 identical over 10 bases. The CDR3 is 16 residues long. Germline loops: CDR1 LNHDA, CDR2 SQIVND (reference sequence). Germline trimming cut 3 bases from V and 6 bases from J; bases unmatched to any gene: 8. The CDR3 nucleotides read TGTGCCAGTAGTATCCCTAGCGGGAGAATTCGCAATGAGCAGTTCTTC. Its protein product is CASSIPSGRIRNEQFF.

The J gene is TRBJ2-1, the V gene TRBV4-2; 8 positions agree with TRBD2. The germline CDR1 and CDR2 sequences are LGHNA and YNFKEQ. The CDR3 totals 15 residues. The junction had 10 bases not matched to a gene; V was cut back by 4 bases and J by 8 bases. This chain's CDR3 is CASSPLKRETYEQFF. The CDR3 DNA is TGTGCCAGCAGCCCTCTGAAGCGGGAGACATATGAGCAGTTCTTC.

The chain uses TRBV21-1 and TRBJ2-1; the table's D gene call, TRBD2, was not cross checked with the DNA. TRBV21-1 is given as a pseudogene. The CDR3 runs to 17 residues. In nucleotides, the CDR3 is TGTGCCAGCAGCAAAGTGGTAATCCGGGGGGGCCGGCATGAGCAGTTCTTC. This gives the protein CASSKVVIRGGRHEQFF.

This chain links TRBV30 with TRBJ1-2; D uncertain. Germline loops: CDR1 GTSNPN, CDR2 SVGIG (reference sequence). V lost 2 bases to trimming and J lost 6 bases, with 10 bases between them. This CDR3 region has 12 residues. In nucleotides, the CDR3 is TGTGCCTGGAGTAGACAAGCCAATGGCTACACCTTC. This codes for CAWSRQANGYTF.

V gene TRBV7-2 combines with J gene TRBJ1-6; a weak D match, TRBD1 (5 bases). Between the trimmed V and J ends, which lost 1 base and 5 bases, there was a span of 12 bases. The CDR3 has 16 amino acids. Germline V CDR1 and CDR2: SGHTA, FQGNSA. CDR3 in DNA: TGTGCCAGCAGCTTAGACCAGGGCAGAAATAATTCACCCCTCCACTTT. Protein product: CASSLDQGRNNSPLHF.

The chain uses TRBV23-1 and TRBJ2-3; 9 positions agree with TRBD1. TRBV23-1 qualifies as an ORF whose function is uncertain. CDR3 length: 15 residues. Trimming removed 4 bases from V and 5 bases from J; junction bases left unmatched: 7. CDR3 nucleotides: TGCGCCAGCAGTCGCGAGGGGACAGGGAGAGATACGCAGTATTTT. It encodes CASSREGTGRDTQYF.

V usage is TRBV7-2 and J usage is TRBJ1-5; D gene unclear. The germline CDR1 and CDR2 sequences are SGHTA and FQGNSA. The CDR3 is made up of 14 amino acids. V was clipped by 5 bases and J by 2 bases, with 10 bases between them. The CDR3 here is CASSAKAGNQPQHF. CDR3 DNA: TGTGCCAGCAGCGCCAAGGCGGGCAATCAGCCCCAGCATTTT.

The gene calls are TRBV7-9 and TRBJ2-5, with 13 bases matching TRBD2. The CDR3 has 18 amino acids. V was pared by 6 bases and J by 5 bases, with 15 bases of the junction left unmatched. Per the germline V gene, CDR1 is SEHNR and CDR2 is FQNEAQ (reference sequence). The CDR3 loop reads CASRPGTSGMPSLETQYF. DNA of the CDR3: TGTGCCAGCAGACCCGGGACTAGCGGGATGCCCTCGTTGGAGACCCAGTACTTC.

This chain connects TRBV2 to TRBJ1-1, with a tentative D call TRBD1 (6 bases). Germline V lookup: CDR1 SNHLY, CDR2 FYNNEI. The V and J ends lost 6 bases and 1 base respectively, with 24 bases between them. This CDR3 region has 18 residues. Here the CDR3 reads CASRERLGQQTENTEAFF. In DNA form, the CDR3 reads TGTGCCAGCAGAGAGAGACTCGGACAGCAAACCGAGAACACTGAAGCTTTCTTT. Supplemented by reference TRBV2 and TRBJ1-1, the full variable domain reads EPEVTQTPSHQVTQMGQEVILRCVPISNHLYFYWYRQILGQKVEFLVSFYNNEISEKSEIFDDQFSVERPDGSNFTLKIRSTKLEDSAMYFCASRERLGQQTENTEAFFGQGTRLTVV.

V and J are TRBV27 and TRBJ1-1; perhaps TRBD1 as D (5 bases). The germline CDR1 and CDR2 sequences are MNHEY and SMNVEV (reference sequence). V dropped 8 bases and J dropped 4 bases, with 14 bases sitting between them. CDR3 length equals 13 residues. In DNA form, the CDR3 reads TGTGCCAGCTCCGGGGGGACCCTCACTGAAGCTTTCTTT. Protein: CASSGGTLTEAFF.

This chain uses TRBV2 with TRBJ1-1; TRBD1 is a possible D gene (6 bases). The germline V gene encodes CDR1 SNHLY and CDR2 FYNNEI. This CDR3 contains 14 residues. V shed 6 bases and J shed 3 bases, with 14 bases lying between them. The CDR3: CASRKQGRDTEAFF. The CDR3 DNA reads as TGTGCCAGCAGAAAACAGGGAAGGGACACTGAAGCTTTCTTT.

The chain has TRBV29-1 and TRBJ2-7, with 8 bases identical to TRBD2. Germline V CDR1 and CDR2: SQVTM, ANQGSEA. This CDR3 contains 13 residues. The junction had 9 bases not matched to a gene; V was cut back by 4 bases and J by 7 bases. This CDR3 is CSVGLAGLREQYF. DNA for the CDR3: TGCAGCGTTGGGCTAGCGGGCCTTCGGGAGCAGTACTTC.

CDR3 sequence: CASSLERIGNTIYF. Written as DNA, the CDR3 is TGTGCCAGCAGTTTAGAGCGGATAGGAAACACCATATATTTT. The V gene is TRBV28, the J gene TRBJ1-3; the D is unclear. The germline V gene has CDR1 MDHEN and CDR2 SYDVKM. V was clipped by 2 bases and J by 4 bases, with 9 bases between them. The CDR3 contains 14 residues.

The rearrangement links TRBV6-5 to TRBJ1-2; 8 bases align to TRBD1. Germline CDR1 and CDR2: MNHEY and SVGAGI. The CDR3 has 12 residues. With 5 bases clipped from V and 13 bases from J, the junction kept 9 bases outside the gene matches. The CDR3 coding sequence is TGTGCCAGCAGTCTCGGACAGGGAGTAATCACCTTC. It codes for CASSLGQGVITF.

This clone was detected only a few times. V gene TRBV30 combines with J gene TRBJ1-1; D not resolved. The CDR3 runs to 13 residues. Trimming removed 2 bases at V and 5 bases at J, with 12 bases between. CDR1 GTSNPN and CDR2 SVGIG come from the germline V gene (reference sequence). DNA of the CDR3: TGTGCCTGGAGTTGGGCCTCGGGAACTGAAGCTTTCTTT. Translated: CAWSWASGTEAFF. The full variable domain, in which reference TRBV30 and TRBJ1-1 provide the parts outside the CDR3, is SQTIHQWPATLVQPVGSPLSLECTVEGTSNPNLYWYRQAAGRGLQLLFYSVGIGQISSEVPQNLSASRPQDRQFILSSKKLLLSDSGFYLCAWSWASGTEAFFGQGTRLTVV.

V usage is TRBV19 and J usage is TRBJ2-1, with D possibly being TRBD2 (5 bases). V lost 3 bases and J 8 bases, leaving 5 bases between the germline ends. The V gene's germline CDR1 is LNHDA and CDR2 SQIVND (reference sequence). The CDR3 runs 11 residues. The CDR3 reads CASSMEDEQFF. CDR3 DNA: TGTGCCAGTAGTATGGAGGATGAGCAGTTCTTC. Supplemented by reference TRBV19 and TRBJ2-1, the full variable domain reads DGGITQSPKYLFRKEGQNVTLSCEQNLNHDAMYWYRQDPGQGLRLIYYSQIVNDFQKGDIAEGYSVSREKKESFPLTVTSAQKNPTAFYLCASSMEDEQFFGPGTRLTVL.